The 20 T cell receptor beta chains given below trace back to one sample, sequenced in a study of T cell responses to AZD1222 COVID-19 vaccine. Generated by immunoSEQ multiplex PCR, the TCRdb table keeps only in-frame clones and is missing some. The sample lists roughly 100,000 clones; roughly 88% were seen once. Sequences were derived from peripheral blood, sampled on day 0 of AZD1222 vaccination. The receptors were gathered from an adult in good health.

V is TRBV29-1 and J is TRBJ1-1; D is possibly TRBD1 (5 bases). V lost 4 bases and J lost 5, with 14 bases in between. Germline V lookup: CDR1 SQVTM, CDR2 ANQGSEA. CDR3 length equals 13 residues. Written as DNA, the CDR3 is TGCAGCGTTGGATATGGGGGAGAGACTGAAGCTTTCTTT. Translated: CSVGYGGETEAFF.

This clone was seen just once. The J gene is TRBJ1-2, the V gene TRBV4-2; weak D call: TRBD1 (5 bases). Trimming stripped 2 bases from V and 6 bases from J, with 22 bases between. The CDR3 covers 17 residues. Germline V gene data show CDR1 as LGHNA and CDR2 as YNFKEQ. The CDR3 loop reads CASSQFRGGTGDHGYTF. The CDR3 bases are TGTGCCAGCAGCCAATTTCGTGGTGGGACGGGGGATCATGGCTACACCTTC.

This clone was counted between two and nine times. The chain's CDR3 is CASSFNPQGRVNTEAFF. Written as DNA, the CDR3 is TGTGCCAGCAGCTTTAATCCACAGGGACGGGTGAACACTGAAGCTTTCTTT. The V gene is TRBV5-6, the J gene TRBJ1-1; maybe TRBD1 (6 bases). V was shortened by 2 bases and J by 0 bases, with 17 bases between the two germline ends. Germline assignment: CDR1 SGHDT and CDR2 YYEEEE. The CDR3 runs 17 residues.

V gene TRBV11-2 combines with J gene TRBJ2-3; 8 nucleotides agree with TRBD2. This CDR3 is 13 amino acids long. V was clipped by 8 bases and J by 2 bases; unmatched bases: 3. The germline V gene encodes CDR1 SGHAT and CDR2 FQNNGV. The CDR3 DNA follows: TGTGCCAGCTCGACTAGCGCCACAGATACGCAGTATTTT. Its translation: CASSTSATDTQYF.

This rearrangement joins TRBV9 to TRBJ1-2; no definite D call. The CDR3 extends over 11 amino acids. Trimming pared 3 bases from V and 7 bases from J, leaving 7 bases between. The V gene's germline CDR1 is SGDLS and CDR2 YYNGEE. The CDR3, as DNA: TGTGCCAGCAGCGGGCTTCGTGGCTACACCTTC. Its translation: CASSGLRGYTF.

The V gene is TRBV7-2, the J gene TRBJ2-5; 7 bases match TRBD2. Germline V lookup: CDR1 SGHTA, CDR2 FQGNSA. V shed 0 bases and J 1 base; nucleotides not matched to a gene: 5. The CDR3 totals 16 residues. The CDR3 loop is CASSLAAGGGQETQYF. Here the CDR3 DNA reads TGTGCCAGCAGCTTAGCGGCTGGGGGGGGCCAAGAGACCCAGTACTTC.

This clone was found a few times. The J gene is TRBJ2-1, the V gene TRBV28; TRBD2 agrees at 10 bases. Germline V lookup: CDR1 MDHEN, CDR2 SYDVKM. With 6 bases clipped from V and 6 bases from J, the junction kept 11 bases outside the gene matches. The CDR3 runs 16 residues. CDR3 in DNA: TGTGCCAGCAGGCCCCTAGCGGGAGAAGGGAGCAATGAGCAGTTCTTC. Residues: CASRPLAGEGSNEQFF.

V usage is TRBV5-6 and J usage is TRBJ1-1, with TRBD1 identical over 7 bases. V gave up 3 bases and J gave up 4 bases; unmatched junction bases: 9. Germline loops: CDR1 SGHDT, CDR2 YYEEEE. The CDR3 is made up of 15 amino acids. CDR3 sequence (DNA): TGTGCCAGCAGCTCGCTCAACTCAGGGGGCACTGAAGCTTTCTTT. This sequence encodes CASSSLNSGGTEAFF.

This clone was counted once. The V and J genes are TRBV2 and TRBJ1-6; D not certain. This CDR3 has 15 amino acids. With 4 bases removed from V and 8 bases from J, the gap between germline ends came to 15 bases. The germline CDR1 and CDR2 sequences are SNHLY and FYNNEI. The DNA for the CDR3 is TGTGCCAGCAGTGTTTACAGATCTTCTGATTCACCCCTCCACTTT. Amino acid sequence: CASSVYRSSDSPLHF.

The chain recombines TRBV7-9 with TRBJ1-3; D is possibly TRBD1 (5 bases). This CDR3 has 16 amino acids. Germline V gene lookup returns CDR1 SEHNR and CDR2 FQNEAQ (reference sequence). V gave up 6 bases and J gave up 8 bases, with 23 bases separating them. The CDR3 DNA reads TGTGCCAGCAGGCCTATATGGGCAGGGTTAGGGGACACCATATATTTT. Translating gives CASRPIWAGLGDTIYF. Combining the CDR3 with reference TRBV7-9 and TRBJ1-3 gives the whole variable domain DTGVSQNPRHKITKRGQNVTFRCDPISEHNRLYWYRQTLGQGPEFLTYFQNEAQLEKSRLLSDRFSAERPKGSFSTLEIQRTEQGDSAMYLCASRPIWAGLGDTIYFGEGSWLTVV.

The chain has TRBV3-1 (or the pseudogene TRBV3-2) and TRBJ2-6; D might be TRBD2 (6 bases). Trimming removed 3 bases at V and 4 bases at J, with 10 bases between. Looked up from germline, CDR1 is LGHDT and CDR2 is YNNKEL (reference sequence). The CDR3 has 15 residues. The CDR3 protein is CASSHGSSGANVLTF. The CDR3 DNA reads TGTGCCAGCAGCCACGGGAGTTCGGGGGCCAACGTCCTGACTTTC.

This sequence joins TRBV5-1 and TRBJ1-1; 10 bases fit TRBD1. Germline-derived CDR1 and CDR2 are SGHRS and YFSETQ. The trim removed 4 bases at V and 1 base at J, leaving 1 base unmatched. CDR3 length: 14 amino acids. The CDR3 DNA is TGCGCCAGCAGCGGGGACAGGGGGAACACTGAAGCTTTCTTT. It is translated as CASSGDRGNTEAFF.

This sequence joins TRBV6-6 and TRBJ1-3, with 8 nucleotides matching TRBD1. The CDR3 is 16 residues long. The V gene end was trimmed by 7 bases and the J gene end by 6 bases; junction bases not matched to a gene: 14. CDR1 and CDR2 (germline): MNHNY, SVGAGI (reference sequence). Here the CDR3 DNA reads TGTGCCAGCACGAAGACAGGGGAGGATCTGGAAAACACCATATATTTT. Amino acid sequence: CASTKTGEDLENTIYF.

V gene TRBV5-4 combines with J gene TRBJ2-7, with D tentatively TRBD1 (5 bases). The germline gives CDR1 SGHNT, CDR2 YYREEE (reference sequence). V lost 1 base and J 4 bases, leaving 18 bases between the germline ends. This CDR3 is 16 amino acids long. The CDR3: CASSLIPRQGRYEQYF. The DNA of the CDR3 is TGTGCCAGCAGCTTGATCCCCCGGCAGGGCCGATACGAGCAGTACTTC.

The chain employs TRBV3-1 (or the pseudogene TRBV3-2) and TRBJ1-2; D call uncertain. Trimming took off 4 bases at V and 6 bases at J, with 12 bases between the two ends. This CDR3 has 13 residues. Germline V gives CDR1 LGHDT, CDR2 YNNKEL (reference sequence). The CDR3 reads CASSPAGSHGYTF. The CDR3 DNA sequence: TGTGCCAGCAGCCCAGCGGGGAGCCATGGCTACACCTTC.

The chain has TRBV4-2 and TRBJ2-1; D is unresolved. CDR1 is LGHNA, CDR2 YNFKEQ, per germline. The V end lost 1 base, the J end lost 0 bases, and 22 bases lay between the germline ends. The CDR3 loop spans 20 amino acids. DNA of the CDR3: TGTGCCAGCAGCCAAGGGCTCCCGAAACTCTCCTTCAGCTCCTACAATGAGCAGTTCTTC. This translates into CASSQGLPKLSFSSYNEQFF.

The chain has TRBV10-3 and TRBJ1-6, with TRBD1 as a possible D gene (6 bases). This CDR3 has 15 residues. Germline CDR1 reads ENHRY; CDR2 reads SYGVKD. The V end lost 10 bases, the J end lost 10 bases, and 23 bases lay between the germline ends. CDR3 residues: CATREQGLSGSPLHF. CDR3 DNA: TGTGCCACGAGGGAACAGGGTTTATCGGGCTCACCCCTCCACTTT.

The chain recombines TRBV19 with TRBJ2-4; a possible D gene is TRBD1 (6 bases). Germline values: CDR1 LNHDA, CDR2 SQIVND (reference sequence). The CDR3 loop spans 15 amino acids. Trimming left V 6 bases short and J 0 bases short, with 12 bases between. The chain's CDR3 is CASRDRLLAKNIQYF. The CDR3, as DNA: TGTGCCAGTAGGGACAGACTCCTAGCCAAAAACATTCAGTACTTC. The full variable domain, rest sourced from reference TRBV19 and TRBJ2-4, is DGGITQSPKYLFRKEGQNVTLSCEQNLNHDAMYWYRQDPGQGLRLIYYSQIVNDFQKGDIAEGYSVSREKKESFPLTVTSAQKNPTAFYLCASRDRLLAKNIQYFGAGTRLSVL.

The CDR3 sequence: CASSLGVGGDGNGYTF. The CDR3 DNA reads TGCGCCAGCAGCTTGGGGGTGGGTGGAGACGGCAATGGCTACACCTTC. The chain employs TRBV5-1 and TRBJ1-2; D remains unclear. Trimming took off 0 bases at V and 6 bases at J, with 18 bases between the two ends. Germline CDR1 SGHRS, CDR2 YFSETQ. CDR3 length equals 16 residues.

This clone was counted a few times. The CDR3 region is CASSPYLGQPQHF. In nucleotides, the CDR3 is TGTGCCAGCAGCCCCTACTTAGGCCAGCCCCAGCATTTT. V is TRBV3-1 (or the pseudogene TRBV3-2) and J is TRBJ1-5; D is unclear. The ends were cut back, 4 bases at V and 7 bases at J, with 11 bases in the middle. The CDR3 totals 13 residues. CDR1 is LGHDT and CDR2 is YNNKEL in the germline V gene (reference sequence).